This T cell receptor beta chain derives from a study of beta chain features in type 1 diabetes. General study points: In all four CD4+ subsets, TCRB CDR3 length was significantly, moderately reduced in type 1 diabetes. More deletions and fewer insertions at VDJ junctions were found in patients with type 1 diabetes.

Details on this clone: Antigen unknown.

Sequenced material consisted of expressed TCRB transcripts (all of the isolated RNA was reverse transcribed). TCRdb's copy holds only in-frame clones and misses some; the assay was immunoSEQ multiplex PCR. The data show some 350,000 clones, with around a tenth seen just once and approximately 0.55% held by the top ten. Germline lookup yields CDR1 MNHEY and CDR2 SVGAGI. The V end lost 5 bases, the J end lost 7 bases, and 13 bases lay between the germline ends. CDR3 length: 13 amino acids. CD4+ naive, central memory, regulatory and stem cell-like memory cells were sorted via CD45RO/CCR7/CD25/CD127/CD95/CD27. Sorted populations all had greater than 98% purity.

Sequencing used central memory CD4+ T cells from blood. The TCR was taken from a man under 40 with type 1 diabetes. The chain has TRBV6-5 and TRBJ2-3; perhaps D is TRBD1 or TRBD2 (5 bases each). CDR3 region: CASSESGDHTQYF. The CDR3 coding sequence is TGTGCCAGCAGTGAATCTGGGGACCATACGCAGTATTTT.